Below, one T cell receptor beta chain is given with its context. Measured with immunoSEQ multiplex PCR; TCRdb has only the in-frame clones, and not every one. The table includes roughly 500,000 clones, roughly 89% detected once. CDR1 and CDR2 from the germline V gene are SGHRS and YFSETQ. The CDR3 consists of 15 residues. J lost 5 bases, V lost 0 bases, and 8 bases had no gene match. The data stem from a study of blood T cell repertoires in COVID-19. Study details: PBMCs, B-cell-depleted T cells, or T cells provided the cDNA or gDNA that made up the material.

The chain uses TRBV5-1 and TRBJ2-7; 7 positions match TRBD2. The sample comprised peripheral blood. The sequence was obtained from a man aged 18 to 29 with COVID-19, enrolled during active disease. The CDR3 sequence: CASSLGGGVTNEQYF. CDR3 coding DNA: TGCGCCAGCAGCTTGGGGGGAGGGGTTACGAACGAGCAGTACTTC. The full variable domain, with the rest looked up from reference TRBV5-1 and TRBJ2-7, is KAGVTQTPRYLIKTRGQQVTLSCSPISGHRSVSWYQQTPGQGLQFLFEYFSETQRNKGNFPGRFSGRQFSNSRSEMNVSTLELGDSALYLCASSLGGGVTNEQYFGPGTRLTVT.